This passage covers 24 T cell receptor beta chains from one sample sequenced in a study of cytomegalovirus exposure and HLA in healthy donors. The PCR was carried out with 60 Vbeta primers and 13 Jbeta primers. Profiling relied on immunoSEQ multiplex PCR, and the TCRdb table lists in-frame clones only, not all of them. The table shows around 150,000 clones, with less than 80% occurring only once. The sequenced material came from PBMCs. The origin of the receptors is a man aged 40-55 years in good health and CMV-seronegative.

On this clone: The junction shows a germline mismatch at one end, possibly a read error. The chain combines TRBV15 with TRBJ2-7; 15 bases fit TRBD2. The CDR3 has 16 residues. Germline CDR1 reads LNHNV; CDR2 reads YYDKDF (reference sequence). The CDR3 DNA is TGTGCCGCCAGCAGAGATCGGACTAGCGGGAGGGGCGAGCAGTACTTC. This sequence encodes CAASRDRTSGRGEQYF.

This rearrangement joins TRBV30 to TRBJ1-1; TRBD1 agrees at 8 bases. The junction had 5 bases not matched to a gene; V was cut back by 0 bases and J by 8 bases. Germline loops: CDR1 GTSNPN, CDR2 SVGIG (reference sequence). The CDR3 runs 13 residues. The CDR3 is CAWSVQGGLEAFF. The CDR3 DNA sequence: TGTGCCTGGAGTGTACAGGGGGGACTGGAAGCTTTCTTT.

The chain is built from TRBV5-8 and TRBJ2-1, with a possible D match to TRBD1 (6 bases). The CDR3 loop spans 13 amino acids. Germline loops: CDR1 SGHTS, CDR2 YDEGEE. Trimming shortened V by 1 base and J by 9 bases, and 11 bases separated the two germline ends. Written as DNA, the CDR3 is TGTGCCAGCAGCTTGTACCAGGGGAGTGAGCAGTTCTTC. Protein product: CASSLYQGSEQFF.

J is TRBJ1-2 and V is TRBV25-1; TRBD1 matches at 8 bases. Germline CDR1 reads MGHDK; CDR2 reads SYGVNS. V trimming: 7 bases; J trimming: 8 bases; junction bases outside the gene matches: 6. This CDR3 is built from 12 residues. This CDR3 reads CASTHGTGGYTF. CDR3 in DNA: TGTGCCAGCACCCATGGGACAGGAGGCTACACCTTC.

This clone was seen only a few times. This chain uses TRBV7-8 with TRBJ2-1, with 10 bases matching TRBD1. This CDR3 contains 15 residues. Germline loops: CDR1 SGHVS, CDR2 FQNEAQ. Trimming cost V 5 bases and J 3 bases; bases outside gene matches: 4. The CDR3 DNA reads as TGTGCCAGCAGCCCCCGGACAGGGGGCTACAATGAGCAGTTCTTC. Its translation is CASSPRTGGYNEQFF.

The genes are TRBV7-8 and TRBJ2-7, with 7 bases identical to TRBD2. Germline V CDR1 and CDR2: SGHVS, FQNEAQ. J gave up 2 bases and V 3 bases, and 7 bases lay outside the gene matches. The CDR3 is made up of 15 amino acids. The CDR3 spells CASSFRGSGPYEQYF. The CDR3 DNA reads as TGTGCCAGCAGCTTTCGGGGTAGCGGGCCCTACGAGCAGTACTTC.

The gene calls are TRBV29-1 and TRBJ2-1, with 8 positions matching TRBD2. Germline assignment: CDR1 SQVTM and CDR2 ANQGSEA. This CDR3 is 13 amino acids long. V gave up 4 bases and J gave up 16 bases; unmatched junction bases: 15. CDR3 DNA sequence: TGCAGCGTTGCACAGGGACTAGGGTCAGTCAATTTCTTC. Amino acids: CSVAQGLGSVNFF.

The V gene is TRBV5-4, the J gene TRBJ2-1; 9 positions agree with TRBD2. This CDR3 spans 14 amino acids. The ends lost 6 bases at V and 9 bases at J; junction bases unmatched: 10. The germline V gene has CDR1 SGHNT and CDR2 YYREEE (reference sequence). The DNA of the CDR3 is TGTGCCAGCAACCCGGGACTAGCAGCTGCTGAGCAGTTCTTC. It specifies CASNPGLAAAEQFF.

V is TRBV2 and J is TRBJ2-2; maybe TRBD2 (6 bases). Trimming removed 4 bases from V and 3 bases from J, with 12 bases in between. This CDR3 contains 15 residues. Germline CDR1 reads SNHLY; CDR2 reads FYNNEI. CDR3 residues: CASSGQGGDTGELFF. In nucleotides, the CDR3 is TGTGCCAGCAGTGGGCAGGGCGGGGACACCGGGGAGCTGTTTTTT.

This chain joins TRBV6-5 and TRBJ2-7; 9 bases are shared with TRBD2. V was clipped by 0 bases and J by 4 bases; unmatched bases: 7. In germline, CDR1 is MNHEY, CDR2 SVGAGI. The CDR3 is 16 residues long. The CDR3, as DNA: TGTGCCAGCAGTTACTCGGGGCGGGAGGGAGGTTACGAGCAGTACTTC. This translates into CASSYSGREGGYEQYF.

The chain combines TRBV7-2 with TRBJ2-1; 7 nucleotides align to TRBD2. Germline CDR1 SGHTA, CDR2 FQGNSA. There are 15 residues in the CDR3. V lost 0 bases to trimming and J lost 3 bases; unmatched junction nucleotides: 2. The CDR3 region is CASSLAGDYYNEQFF. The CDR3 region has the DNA TGTGCCAGCAGCTTAGCGGGGGACTACTACAATGAGCAGTTCTTC.

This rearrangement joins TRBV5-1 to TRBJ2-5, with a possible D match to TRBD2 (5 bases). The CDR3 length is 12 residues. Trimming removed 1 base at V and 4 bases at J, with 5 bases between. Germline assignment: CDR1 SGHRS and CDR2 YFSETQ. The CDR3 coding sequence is TGCGCCAGCAGCTTGAGCGGAGAGACCCAGTACTTC. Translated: CASSLSGETQYF.

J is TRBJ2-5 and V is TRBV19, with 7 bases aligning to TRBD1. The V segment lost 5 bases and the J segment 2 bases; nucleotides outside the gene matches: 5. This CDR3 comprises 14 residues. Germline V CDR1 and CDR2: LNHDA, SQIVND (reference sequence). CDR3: CASSFGRGQETQYF. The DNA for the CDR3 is TGTGCCAGTAGTTTCGGCAGGGGGCAAGAGACCCAGTACTTC. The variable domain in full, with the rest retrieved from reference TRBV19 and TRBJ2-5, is DGGITQSPKYLFRKEGQNVTLSCEQNLNHDAMYWYRQDPGQGLRLIYYSQIVNDFQKGDIAEGYSVSREKKESFPLTVTSAQKNPTAFYLCASSFGRGQETQYFGPGTRLLVL.

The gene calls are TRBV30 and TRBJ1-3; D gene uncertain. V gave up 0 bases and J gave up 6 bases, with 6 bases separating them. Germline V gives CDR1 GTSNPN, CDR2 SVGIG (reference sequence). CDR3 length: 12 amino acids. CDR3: CAWSVQINTIYF. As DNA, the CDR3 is TGTGCCTGGAGTGTACAGATAAACACCATATATTTT.

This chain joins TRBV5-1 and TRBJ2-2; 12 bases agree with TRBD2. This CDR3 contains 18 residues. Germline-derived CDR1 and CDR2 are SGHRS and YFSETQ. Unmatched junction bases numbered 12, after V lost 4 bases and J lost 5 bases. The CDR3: CASSPELAGGGPTGELFF. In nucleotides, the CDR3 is TGCGCCAGCAGCCCGGAGCTAGCGGGAGGGGGTCCGACCGGGGAGCTGTTTTTT.

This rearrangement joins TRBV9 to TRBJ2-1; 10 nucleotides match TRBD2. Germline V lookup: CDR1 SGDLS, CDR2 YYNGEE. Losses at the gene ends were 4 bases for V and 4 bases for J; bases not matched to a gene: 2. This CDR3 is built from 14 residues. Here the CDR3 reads CASSWTSGYNEQFF. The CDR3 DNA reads TGTGCCAGCAGCTGGACTAGCGGATACAATGAGCAGTTCTTC.

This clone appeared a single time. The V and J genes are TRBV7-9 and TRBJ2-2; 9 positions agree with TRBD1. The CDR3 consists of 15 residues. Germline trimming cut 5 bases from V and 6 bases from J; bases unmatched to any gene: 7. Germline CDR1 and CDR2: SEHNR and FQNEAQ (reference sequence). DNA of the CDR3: TGTGCCAGCAGCCCCCGGACAGGGGAAGCCGGGGAGCTGTTTTTT. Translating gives CASSPRTGEAGELFF.

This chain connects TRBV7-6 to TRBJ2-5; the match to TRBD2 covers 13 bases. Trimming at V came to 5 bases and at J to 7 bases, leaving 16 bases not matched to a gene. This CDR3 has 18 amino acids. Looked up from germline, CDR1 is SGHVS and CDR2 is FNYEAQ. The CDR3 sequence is CASSLRVTSGRVIGTQYF. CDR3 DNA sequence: TGTGCCAGCAGCCTCCGGGTTACTAGCGGGAGGGTGATCGGGACCCAGTACTTC.

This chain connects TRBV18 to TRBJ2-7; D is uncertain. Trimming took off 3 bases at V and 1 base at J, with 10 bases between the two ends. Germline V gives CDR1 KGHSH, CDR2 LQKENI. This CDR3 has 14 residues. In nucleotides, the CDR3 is TGTGCCAGCTCACCGAACTCTCAATCCTACGAGCAGTACTTC. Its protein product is CASSPNSQSYEQYF. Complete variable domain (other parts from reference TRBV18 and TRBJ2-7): NAGVMQNPRHLVRRRGQEARLRCSPMKGHSHVYWYRQLPEEGLKFMVYLQKENIIDESGMPKERFSAEFPKEGPSILRIQQVVRGDSAAYFCASSPNSQSYEQYFGPGTRLTVT.

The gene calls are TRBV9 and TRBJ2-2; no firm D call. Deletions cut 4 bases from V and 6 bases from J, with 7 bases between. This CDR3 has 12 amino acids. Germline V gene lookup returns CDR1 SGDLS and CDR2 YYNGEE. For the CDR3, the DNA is TGTGCCAGCAGCTCTATCTCCGGGGAGCTGTTTTTT. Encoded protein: CASSSISGELFF.

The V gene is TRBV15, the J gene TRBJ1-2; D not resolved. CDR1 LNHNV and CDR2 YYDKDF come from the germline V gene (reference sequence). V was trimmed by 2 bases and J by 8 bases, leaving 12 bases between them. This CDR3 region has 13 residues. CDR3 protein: CATSRQKGGGYTF. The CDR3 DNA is TGTGCCACCAGCAGACAGAAGGGAGGCGGCTACACCTTC.

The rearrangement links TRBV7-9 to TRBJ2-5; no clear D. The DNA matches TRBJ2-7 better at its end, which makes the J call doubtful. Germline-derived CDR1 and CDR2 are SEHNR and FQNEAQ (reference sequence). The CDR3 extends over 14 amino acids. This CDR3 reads CASSSKESSYEQYF. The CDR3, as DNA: TGTGCCAGCAGCTCTAAAGAGAGCTCCTACGAGCAGTACTTC.

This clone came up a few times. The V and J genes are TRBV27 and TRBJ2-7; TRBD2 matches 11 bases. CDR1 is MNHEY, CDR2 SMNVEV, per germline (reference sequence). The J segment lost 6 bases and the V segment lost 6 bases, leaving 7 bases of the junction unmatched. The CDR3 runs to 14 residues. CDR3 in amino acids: CASRKGLADAEQYF. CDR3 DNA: TGTGCCAGCAGAAAGGGACTAGCGGACGCCGAGCAGTACTTC.

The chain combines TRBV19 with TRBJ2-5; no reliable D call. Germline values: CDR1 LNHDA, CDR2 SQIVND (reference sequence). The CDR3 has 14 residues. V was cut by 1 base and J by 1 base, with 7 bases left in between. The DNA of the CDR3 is TGTGCCAGTAGTATAGGGCCAGTCCAAGAGACCCAGTACTTC. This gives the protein CASSIGPVQETQYF.